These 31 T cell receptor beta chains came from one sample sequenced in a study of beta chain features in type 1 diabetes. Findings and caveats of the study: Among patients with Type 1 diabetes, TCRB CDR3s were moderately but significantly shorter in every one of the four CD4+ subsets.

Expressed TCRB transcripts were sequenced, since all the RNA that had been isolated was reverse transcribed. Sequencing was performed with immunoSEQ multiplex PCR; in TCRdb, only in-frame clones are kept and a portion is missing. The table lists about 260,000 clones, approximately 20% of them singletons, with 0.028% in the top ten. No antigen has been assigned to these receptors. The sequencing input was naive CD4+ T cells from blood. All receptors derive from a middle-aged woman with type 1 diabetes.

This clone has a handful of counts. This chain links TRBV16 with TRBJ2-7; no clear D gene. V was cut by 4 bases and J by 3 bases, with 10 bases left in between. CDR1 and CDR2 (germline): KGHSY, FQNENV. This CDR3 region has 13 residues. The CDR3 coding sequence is TGTGCCAGCAGCCGTCATGATAGCTACGAGCAGTACTTC. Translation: CASSRHDSYEQYF.

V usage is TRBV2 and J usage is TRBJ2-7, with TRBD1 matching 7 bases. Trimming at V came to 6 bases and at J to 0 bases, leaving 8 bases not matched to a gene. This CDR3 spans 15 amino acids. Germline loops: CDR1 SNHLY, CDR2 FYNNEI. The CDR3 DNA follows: TGTGCCAGCAGGACGGACAGGAGCCGCTCCTACGAGCAGTACTTC. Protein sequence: CASRTDRSRSYEQYF.

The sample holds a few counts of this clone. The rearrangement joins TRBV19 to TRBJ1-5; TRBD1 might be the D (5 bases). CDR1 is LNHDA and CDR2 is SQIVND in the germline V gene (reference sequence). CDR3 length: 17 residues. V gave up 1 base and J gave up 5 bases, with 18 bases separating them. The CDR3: CASSIGWRGPGDQPQHF. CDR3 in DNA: TGTGCCAGTAGTATAGGATGGCGGGGCCCGGGGGATCAGCCCCAGCATTTT.

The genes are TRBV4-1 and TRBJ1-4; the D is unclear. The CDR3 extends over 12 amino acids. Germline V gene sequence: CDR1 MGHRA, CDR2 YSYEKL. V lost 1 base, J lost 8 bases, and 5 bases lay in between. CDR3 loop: CASSQVQEKLFF. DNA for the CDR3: TGCGCCAGCAGCCAAGTTCAGGAAAAACTGTTTTTT.

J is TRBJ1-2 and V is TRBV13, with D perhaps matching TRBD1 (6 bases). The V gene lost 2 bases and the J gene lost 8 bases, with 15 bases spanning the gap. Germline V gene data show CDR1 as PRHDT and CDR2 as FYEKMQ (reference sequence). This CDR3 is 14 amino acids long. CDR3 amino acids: CASSLSQGPRGYTF. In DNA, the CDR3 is TGTGCCAGCAGCTTAAGTCAGGGGCCCCGGGGCTACACCTTC.

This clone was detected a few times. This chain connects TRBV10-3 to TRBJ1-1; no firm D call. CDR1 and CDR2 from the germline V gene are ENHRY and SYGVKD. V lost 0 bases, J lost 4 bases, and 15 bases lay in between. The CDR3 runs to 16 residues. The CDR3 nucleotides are TGTGCCATCAGTGAGTCCGTGGCCGTCCGTGTCACTGAAGCTTTCTTT. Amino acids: CAISESVAVRVTEAFF.

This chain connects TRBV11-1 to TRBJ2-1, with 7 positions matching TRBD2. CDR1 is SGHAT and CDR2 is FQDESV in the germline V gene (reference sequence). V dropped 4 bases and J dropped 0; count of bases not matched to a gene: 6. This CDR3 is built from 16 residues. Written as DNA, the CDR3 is TGTGCCAGCAGCTCGACTATAGCGGGCTCCTACAATGAGCAGTTCTTC. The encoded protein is CASSSTIAGSYNEQFF.

In DNA, the CDR3 is TGTGCCAGCAGACCAAGACAGGCCTATGGCTACACCTTC. Translated, it gives CASRPRQAYGYTF. The V call is TRBV14, the J call TRBJ1-2, with a possible D match to TRBD1 (6 bases). With 6 bases removed from V and 4 bases from J, the gap between germline ends came to 12 bases. Germline V gene data show CDR1 as SGHDN and CDR2 as FVKESK. This CDR3 comprises 13 residues.

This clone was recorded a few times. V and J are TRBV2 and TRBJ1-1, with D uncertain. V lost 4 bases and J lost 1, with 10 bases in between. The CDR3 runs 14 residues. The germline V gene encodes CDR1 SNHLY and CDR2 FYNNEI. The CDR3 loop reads CASSVTRGNTEAFF. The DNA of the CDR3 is TGTGCCAGCAGTGTGACACGGGGGAACACTGAAGCTTTCTTT.

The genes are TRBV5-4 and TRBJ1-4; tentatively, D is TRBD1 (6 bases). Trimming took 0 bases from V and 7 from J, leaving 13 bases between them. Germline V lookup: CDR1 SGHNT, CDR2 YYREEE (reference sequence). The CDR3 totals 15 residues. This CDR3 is CASSLGRQESEKLFF. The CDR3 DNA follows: TGTGCCAGCAGCTTGGGGCGACAGGAAAGTGAAAAACTGTTTTTT.

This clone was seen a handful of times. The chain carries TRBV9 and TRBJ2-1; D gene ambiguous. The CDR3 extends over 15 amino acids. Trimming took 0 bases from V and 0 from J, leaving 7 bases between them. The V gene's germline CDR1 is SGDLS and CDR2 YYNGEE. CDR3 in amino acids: CASSVAGNSYNEQFF. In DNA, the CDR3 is TGTGCCAGCAGCGTAGCTGGCAACTCCTACAATGAGCAGTTCTTC.

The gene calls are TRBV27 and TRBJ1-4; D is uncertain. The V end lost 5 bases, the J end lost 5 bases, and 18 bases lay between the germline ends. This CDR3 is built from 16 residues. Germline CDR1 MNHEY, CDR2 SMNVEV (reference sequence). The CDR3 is CASSATRVMRNEKLFF. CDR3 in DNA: TGTGCCAGCAGTGCCACACGGGTCATGCGGAATGAAAAACTGTTTTTT.

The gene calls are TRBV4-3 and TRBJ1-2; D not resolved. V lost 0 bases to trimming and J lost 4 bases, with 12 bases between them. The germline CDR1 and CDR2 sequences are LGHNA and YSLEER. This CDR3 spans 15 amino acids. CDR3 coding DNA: TGCGCCAGCAGCCAAGAGAGGGAGGGTCCCTATGGCTACACCTTC. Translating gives CASSQEREGPYGYTF.

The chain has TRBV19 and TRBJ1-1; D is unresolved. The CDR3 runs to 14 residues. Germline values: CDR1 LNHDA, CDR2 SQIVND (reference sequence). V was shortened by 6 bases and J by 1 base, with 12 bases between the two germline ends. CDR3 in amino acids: CASRPGYSNTEAFF. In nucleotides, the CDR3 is TGTGCCAGTAGACCCGGTTATTCGAACACTGAAGCTTTCTTT.

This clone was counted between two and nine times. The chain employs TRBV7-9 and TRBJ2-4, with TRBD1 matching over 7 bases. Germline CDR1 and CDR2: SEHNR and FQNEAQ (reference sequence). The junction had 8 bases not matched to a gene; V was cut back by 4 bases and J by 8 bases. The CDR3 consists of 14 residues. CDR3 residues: CASSSDRVMDIQYF. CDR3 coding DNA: TGTGCCAGCAGCTCAGACAGGGTGATGGACATTCAGTACTTC.

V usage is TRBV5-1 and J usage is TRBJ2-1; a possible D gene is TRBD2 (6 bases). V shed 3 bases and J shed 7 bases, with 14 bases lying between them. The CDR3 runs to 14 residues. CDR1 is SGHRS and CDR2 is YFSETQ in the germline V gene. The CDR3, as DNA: TGCGCCAGCAGCTCCGGGACTGAAGCGAATGAGCAGTTCTTC. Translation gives CASSSGTEANEQFF.

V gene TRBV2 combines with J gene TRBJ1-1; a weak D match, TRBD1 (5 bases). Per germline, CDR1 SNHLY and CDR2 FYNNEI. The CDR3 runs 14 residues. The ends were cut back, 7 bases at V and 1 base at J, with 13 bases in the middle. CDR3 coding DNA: TGTGCCAGCATCCCGTTAGGGGCGAACACTGAAGCTTTCTTT. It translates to CASIPLGANTEAFF.

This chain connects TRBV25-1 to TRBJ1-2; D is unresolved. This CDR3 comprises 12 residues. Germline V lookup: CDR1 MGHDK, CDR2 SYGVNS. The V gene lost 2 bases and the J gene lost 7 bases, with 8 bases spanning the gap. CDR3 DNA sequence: TGTGCCAGCAGTGAAGTCATAGTTGGCTACACCTTC. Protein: CASSEVIVGYTF.

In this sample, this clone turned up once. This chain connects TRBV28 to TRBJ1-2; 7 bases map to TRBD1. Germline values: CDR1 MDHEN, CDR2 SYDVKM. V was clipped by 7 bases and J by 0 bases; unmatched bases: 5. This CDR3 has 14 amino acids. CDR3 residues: CASTAGQPNYGYTF. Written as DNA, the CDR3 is TGTGCCAGCACCGCGGGACAGCCTAACTATGGCTACACCTTC.

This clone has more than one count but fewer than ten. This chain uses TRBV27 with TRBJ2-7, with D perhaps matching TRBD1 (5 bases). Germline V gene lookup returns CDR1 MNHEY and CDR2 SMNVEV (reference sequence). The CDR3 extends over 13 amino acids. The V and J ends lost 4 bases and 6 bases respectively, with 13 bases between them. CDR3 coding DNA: TGTGCCAGCAGTTCATCAGCAGGGATCGAGCAGTACTTC. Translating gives CASSSSAGIEQYF.

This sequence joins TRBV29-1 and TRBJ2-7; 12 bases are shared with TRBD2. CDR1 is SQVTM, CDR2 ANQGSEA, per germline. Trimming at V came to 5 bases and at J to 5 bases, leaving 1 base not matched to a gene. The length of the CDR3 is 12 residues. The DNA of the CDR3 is TGCAGCGTTACTAGCGGGAGGAACGAGCAGTACTTC. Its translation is CSVTSGRNEQYF.

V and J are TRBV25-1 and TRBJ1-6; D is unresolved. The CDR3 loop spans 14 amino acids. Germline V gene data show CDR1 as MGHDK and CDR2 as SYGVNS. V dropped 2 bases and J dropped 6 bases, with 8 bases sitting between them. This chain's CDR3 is CASSEAGFNSPLHF. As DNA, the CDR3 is TGTGCCAGCAGTGAAGCAGGATTTAATTCACCCCTCCACTTT.

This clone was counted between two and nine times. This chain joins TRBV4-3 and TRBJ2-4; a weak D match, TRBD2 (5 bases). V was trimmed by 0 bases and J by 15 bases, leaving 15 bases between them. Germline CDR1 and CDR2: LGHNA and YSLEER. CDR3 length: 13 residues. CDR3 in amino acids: CASSQERASLRYF. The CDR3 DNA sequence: TGCGCCAGCAGCCAAGAGAGGGCCAGCTTGAGGTACTTC.

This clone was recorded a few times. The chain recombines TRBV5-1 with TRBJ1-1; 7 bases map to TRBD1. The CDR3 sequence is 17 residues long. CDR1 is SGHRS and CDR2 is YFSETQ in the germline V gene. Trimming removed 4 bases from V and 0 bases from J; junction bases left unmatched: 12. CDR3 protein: CASSKFPGQLMNTEAFF. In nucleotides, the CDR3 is TGCGCCAGCAGCAAATTTCCGGGACAGCTCATGAACACTGAAGCTTTCTTT. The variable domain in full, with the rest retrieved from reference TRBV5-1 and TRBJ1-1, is KAGVTQTPRYLIKTRGQQVTLSCSPISGHRSVSWYQQTPGQGLQFLFEYFSETQRNKGNFPGRFSGRQFSNSRSEMNVSTLELGDSALYLCASSKFPGQLMNTEAFFGQGTRLTVV.

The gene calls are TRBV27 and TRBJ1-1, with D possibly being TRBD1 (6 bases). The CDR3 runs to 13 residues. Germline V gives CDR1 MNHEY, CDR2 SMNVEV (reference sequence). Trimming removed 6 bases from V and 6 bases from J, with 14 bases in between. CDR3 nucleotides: TGTGCCAGCAGCTTACAGGGAGGCGCTGAAGCTTTCTTT. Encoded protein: CASSLQGGAEAFF.

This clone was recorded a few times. The DNA for the CDR3 is TGCAGCGTTGCCACGGCGGGGGCTGGGGCCAACGTCCTGACTTTC. Protein product: CSVATAGAGANVLTF. The chain employs TRBV29-1 and TRBJ2-6; TRBD2 agrees at 7 bases. Germline-derived CDR1 and CDR2 are SQVTM and ANQGSEA. The CDR3 extends over 15 amino acids. V was clipped by 4 bases and J by 2 bases; unmatched bases: 5.

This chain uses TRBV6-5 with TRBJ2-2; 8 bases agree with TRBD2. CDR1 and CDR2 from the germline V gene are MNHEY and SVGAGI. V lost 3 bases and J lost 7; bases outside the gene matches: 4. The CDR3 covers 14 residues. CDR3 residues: CASSYPGTSGELFF. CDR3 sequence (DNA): TGTGCCAGCAGTTATCCCGGGACTAGCGGGGAGCTGTTTTTT.

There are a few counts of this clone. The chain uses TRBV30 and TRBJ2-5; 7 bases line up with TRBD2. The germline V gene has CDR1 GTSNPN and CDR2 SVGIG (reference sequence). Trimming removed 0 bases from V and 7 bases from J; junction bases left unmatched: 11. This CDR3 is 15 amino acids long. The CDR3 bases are TGTGCCTGGAGTGTACCGGGCGGGACTACGGGGACCCAGTACTTC. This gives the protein CAWSVPGGTTGTQYF.

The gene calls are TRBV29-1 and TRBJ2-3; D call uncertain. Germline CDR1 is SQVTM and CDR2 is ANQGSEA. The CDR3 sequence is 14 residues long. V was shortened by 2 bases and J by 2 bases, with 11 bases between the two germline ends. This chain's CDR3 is CSVEPRLHTDTQYF. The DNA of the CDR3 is TGCAGCGTTGAACCGAGGTTACACACAGATACGCAGTATTTT.

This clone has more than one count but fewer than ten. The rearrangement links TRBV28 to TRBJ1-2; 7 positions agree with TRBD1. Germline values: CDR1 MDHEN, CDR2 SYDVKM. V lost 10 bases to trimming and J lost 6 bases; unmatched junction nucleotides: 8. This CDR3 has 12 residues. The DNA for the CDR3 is TGTGCCATGACGGACAGGAGCGATGGCTACACCTTC. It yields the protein CAMTDRSDGYTF.

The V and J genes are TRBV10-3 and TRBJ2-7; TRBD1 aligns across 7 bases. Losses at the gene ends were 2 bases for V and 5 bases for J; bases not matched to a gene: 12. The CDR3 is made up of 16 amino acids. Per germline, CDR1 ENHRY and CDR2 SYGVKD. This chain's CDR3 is CAISEPTGQPSHEQYF. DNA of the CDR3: TGTGCCATCAGTGAGCCGACGGGACAGCCTTCTCACGAGCAGTACTTC.